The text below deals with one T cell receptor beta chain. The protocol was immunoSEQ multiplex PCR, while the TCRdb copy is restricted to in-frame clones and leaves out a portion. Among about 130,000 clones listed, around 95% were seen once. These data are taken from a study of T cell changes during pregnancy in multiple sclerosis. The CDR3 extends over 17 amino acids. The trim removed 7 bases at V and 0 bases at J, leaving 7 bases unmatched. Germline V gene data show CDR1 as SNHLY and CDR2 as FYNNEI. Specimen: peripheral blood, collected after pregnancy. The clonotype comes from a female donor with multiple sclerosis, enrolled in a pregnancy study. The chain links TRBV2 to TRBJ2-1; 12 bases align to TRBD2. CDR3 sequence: CASIGLAGQSSYNEQFF. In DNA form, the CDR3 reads TGTGCCAGCATCGGACTAGCGGGACAGAGCTCCTACAATGAGCAGTTCTTC.